These T cell receptor beta chains were read from a single sample in a study of spatial heterogeneity in lung cancer. Via MiXCR, TCRdb re-called the 5' RACE reads, giving one row per CDR3 protein. This sample carries around 63,000 distinct CDR3 sequences, approximately 6% of them seen once, and the ten largest clones take 14% to 15%. The starting material was PBMCs, obtained at surgery. The receptors come from a female donor with early-stage non-small cell lung cancer. The CDR3 runs from the conserved cysteine through the conserved F or W. The order of the fields is J gene, D gene, clone size, V gene, CDR3 DNA, CDR3 protein. The D gene is left open where the match is weak. For some rows the clone size is stated as once, few or many, or as a class when expanded; others skip it.

TRBJ2-7 TRBD1 few TRBV5-4 TGTGCCAGCAGCTTTCGGACAGGGGGACCCGAGCAGTACTTC CASSFRTGGPEQYF
TRBJ2-3 NA many TRBV4-2 TGTGCCAGCAGCCGATCGGAGGTCGCGGACCGCACAGATACGCAGTATTTT CASSRSEVADRTDTQYF
TRBJ2-3 TRBD1 many TRBV27 TGTGCCAGCAGTGGGACAGGACCGGGCACAGATACGCAGTATTTT CASSGTGPGTDTQYF
TRBJ2-5 NA many TRBV20-1 TGCAGTGCTAGACTGGATAGGGAAAAGACCCAGTACTTC CSARLDREKTQYF
TRBJ1-1 NA few TRBV6-5 TGTGCCAGCAGTACATGGGGGGCTCGGACTGAAGCTTTCTTT CASSTWGARTEAFF
TRBJ1-5 TRBD1 many TRBV6-5 TGTGCCAGCAGTTTCGGGACAGGGCGTCAGCCCCAGCATTTT CASSFGTGRQPQHF
TRBJ1-1 NA few TRBV7-9 TGTGCCAGCAGCTTAGGTGTCACGAACACTGAAGCTTTCTTT CASSLGVTNTEAFF
TRBJ2-2 NA NA TRBV5-1 TGCGCCAGCAGCATAAATCAGGGAAACACCGGGGAGCTGTTTTTT CASSINQGNTGELFF
TRBJ2-3 TRBD2 NA TRBV9 TGTGCCAGCAGCCCCGGACTAGCTTTGAACGTAAATACGCAGTATTTT CASSPGLALNVNTQYF
TRBJ1-1 NA many TRBV29-1 TGCAGCGTTGAGGTATCGAGGGACACTGAAGCTTTCTTT CSVEVSRDTEAFF
TRBJ2-1 NA many TRBV20-1 TGCAGTGCTAAACGGTCCGAAAGCTCCTACAATGAGCAGTTCTTC CSAKRSESSYNEQFF
TRBJ2-1 TRBD2 many TRBV12-3/TRBV12-4 TGTGCCAGCAGTCCGACTAGCGGATACAATGAGCAGTTCTTC CASSPTSGYNEQFF
TRBJ1-6 NA many TRBV7-2 TGTGCCAGCAGCTTACCCAATTCACCCCTCCACTTT CASSLPNSPLHF
TRBJ1-1 NA many TRBV7-8 TGTGCCAGCAGCTTAAGAACAGGGAACACTGAAGCTTTCTTT CASSLRTGNTEAFF
TRBJ1-4 TRBD1 NA TRBV7-6 TGTGCCAGCAGCGGACAGGTGGATGAAAAACTGTTTTTT CASSGQVDEKLFF
TRBJ1-4 TRBD1 NA TRBV10-2 TGCGCCAGCAATCCCGGGACAGGGGCGGAAAAACTGTTTTTT CASNPGTGAEKLFF
TRBJ1-3 TRBD1 NA TRBV6-5 TGTGCCAGCAGACCGACAGGGGGAAACACCATATATTTT CASRPTGGNTIYF
TRBJ2-3 NA few TRBV11-2 TGTGCCAGCAGCTTAGGGGGATCGGGGCCTAGCACAGATACGCAGTATTTT CASSLGGSGPSTDTQYF
TRBJ2-3 TRBD1 many TRBV11-3 TGTGCCAGCAGCCGCACAGGGGGCTACACAGATACGCAGTATTTT CASSRTGGYTDTQYF
TRBJ2-5 TRBD2 few TRBV10-3 TGTGCCATCAGTGGGACTAGCGGGCAAGAGACCCAGTACTTC CAISGTSGQETQYF
TRBJ2-1 TRBD2 many TRBV29-1 TGCAGCGTTGGACTAGCGGGAGGGTCCAATGAGCAGTTCTTC CSVGLAGGSNEQFF
TRBJ1-1 NA many TRBV25-1 TGTGCCAGCAGTGATGGGGCAGTTGAAGCTTTCTTT CASSDGAVEAFF
TRBJ1-6 NA many TRBV4-2 TGTGCCAGCAGCCAAGTTAATTCACCCCTCCACTTT CASSQVNSPLHF
TRBJ1-4 NA many TRBV6-6 TGTGCCAGCAGTTACTCGATCAGGGAAACTAATGAAAAACTGTTTTTT CASSYSIRETNEKLFF
TRBJ2-5 NA few TRBV3-1 TGTGCCAGCAGCCAATCGACAGTTGAGACCCAGTACTTC CASSQSTVETQYF
TRBJ1-6 TRBD1 few TRBV28 TGTGCCAGCGGCCAGACAGGGATTAATTCACCCCTCCACTTT CASGQTGINSPLHF
TRBJ2-3 TRBD2 many TRBV10-3 TGTGCCACCCTGGGGGGGACTAGCGGGGCAGATACGCAGTATTTT CATLGGTSGADTQYF
TRBJ2-3 NA many TRBV5-8 TGTGCCAGCAGCTTGGAGTTAGAGGATACGCAGTATTTT CASSLELEDTQYF
TRBJ1-5 NA few TRBV6-6 TGTGCCAGCAGTTACTCACAGGGAGATCAGCCCCAGCATTTT CASSYSQGDQPQHF
TRBJ2-7 TRBD1 few TRBV20-1 TGCAGTGCTAGGTTGACAGGGGGCCGCCAAACCGAGCAGTACTTC CSARLTGGRQTEQYF
TRBJ2-5 NA many TRBV5-1 TGCGCCAGCAGCGGGGGTAGGGGGCAAGAGACCCAGTACTTC CASSGGRGQETQYF
TRBJ2-1 NA many TRBV19 TGTGCCAGTAATACCGGTGGTGGGGGTCAGTTCTTC CASNTGGGGQFF
TRBJ2-7 TRBD1 few TRBV19 TGTGCCAGTAGTATCGCCCACAGGGGGCGGATTGACGAGCAGTACTTC CASSIAHRGRIDEQYF
TRBJ2-1 TRBD2 few TRBV3-1 TGTGCCAGCAGCCGCCTGGCTCTAGCGGGGGTGTACAATGAGCAGTTCTTC CASSRLALAGVYNEQFF
TRBJ2-5 TRBD1 few TRBV5-1 TGCGCCAGCAGGCAAACAGGGGCACTCCGGGAGACCCAGTACTTC CASRQTGALRETQYF
TRBJ2-7 NA many TRBV20-1 TGCAGTGCTAGAGAGAAAGGGGTAAGCTACGAGCAGTACTTC CSAREKGVSYEQYF
TRBJ2-7 TRBD1 many TRBV6-1 TGTGCCAGCAGTGCCGGACAGGGAGGATCCTACGAGCAGTACTTC CASSAGQGGSYEQYF
TRBJ2-1 TRBD2 many TRBV12-3/TRBV12-4 TGTGCCAGCAGTAAACGGGGGGGCATTGATGAGCAGTTCTTC CASSKRGGIDEQFF
TRBJ1-2 NA few TRBV3-1 TGTGCCAGCAGCCCTTCCCCGTTGTTGGGCGGCTACACCTTC CASSPSPLLGGYTF
TRBJ2-2 NA many TRBV3-1 TGTGCCAGCAGCCCCGCCGCGGTCACCGGGGAGCTGTTTTTT CASSPAAVTGELFF
TRBJ1-6 NA few TRBV4-1 TGCGCCAGCAGCCAAGATAACGGGGGCCTTTCACCCCTCCACTTT CASSQDNGGLSPLHF
TRBJ1-2 TRBD1 few TRBV20-1 TGCAGTGCTAGCAAGGGACAGGAGACTTACTATGGCTACACCTTC CSASKGQETYYGYTF
TRBJ1-4 NA NA TRBV6-1 TGTGCCAGCAGTGACCGGGGGAAGGGTGAAAAACTGTTTTTT CASSDRGKGEKLFF
TRBJ1-1 TRBD1 few TRBV5-1 TGCGCCAGCAGCTTGATCGGACAGGACAACACTGAAGCTTTCTTT CASSLIGQDNTEAFF
TRBJ1-4 NA NA TRBV4-2 TGTGCCAGCAGCCAAGATAGTAGGGGGGGGCTGCCGATGAATGAAAAACTGTTTTTT CASSQDSRGGLPMNEKLFF
TRBJ2-7 NA many TRBV3-1 TGTGCCAGCAGCCACCAGGGCCGGACCTACGAGCAGTACTTC CASSHQGRTYEQYF
TRBJ1-1 NA many TRBV10-1 TGCGCCAGCAGTGCGGGGGTGACCACTGAAGCTTTCTTT CASSAGVTTEAFF
TRBJ2-4 NA few TRBV20-1 TGCAGTGCTAGAGATCGGGGTGGGCTAGCCAAAAACATTCAGTACTTC CSARDRGGLAKNIQYF
TRBJ2-1 TRBD1 many TRBV7-2 TGTGCCAGCAGCCCGTTTCCGGGACAGGTCCGGAACAATGAGCAGTTCTTC CASSPFPGQVRNNEQFF
TRBJ2-1 TRBD1 many TRBV10-1 TGCGCCAGCAGCCCCGGGACAGGGTTGGGGAATGAGCAGTTCTTC CASSPGTGLGNEQFF
TRBJ2-6 TRBD2 few TRBV4-2 TGTGCCAGCAGCCTGGGACTAGCGGGAGTTGGGGCCAACGTCCTGACTTTC CASSLGLAGVGANVLTF
TRBJ1-1 NA NA TRBV6-5 TGTGCCAGCAGTTTTGAGGTGAACACTGAAGCTTTCTTT CASSFEVNTEAFF
TRBJ2-7 TRBD1 many TRBV6-4 TGTGCCAGCAGAGGACAGGGGGGCTCCTACGAGCAGTACTTC CASRGQGGSYEQYF
TRBJ2-5 NA many TRBV3-1 TGTGCCAGCAGTCCCATAGCGTATAACCAAGAGACCCAGTACTTC CASSPIAYNQETQYF
TRBJ1-6 NA many TRBV11-2 TGTGCCAGCAGCTTAGTGGTTAATTCACCCCTCCACTTT CASSLVVNSPLHF
TRBJ2-2 TRBD2 many TRBV6-2/TRBV6-3 TGTGCCAGCAGTTTGACTAGCGGGAGCACCGGGGAGCTGTTTTTT CASSLTSGSTGELFF